The 25 T cell receptor beta chains below were found in one sample sequenced in a study of response to subunit inactivated influenza vaccine. TCRdb itself ran the RT-PCR reads through MiXCR, one entry per CDR3 protein. The top ten hold 2.5% to 3% of the sample, which has about 540,000 distinct CDR3 sequences, under 30% seen once. These data also featured in a second study, about T cells expressing NK-cell markers. From that study: Synthesis of TCR beta cDNA relied on 5'RACE template switching carrying UMIs.

Sequenced material: CD4+ T cells sorted from PBMCs, taken roughly 12 days after vaccination. These TCRs come from a man aged 45-65 years who received an inactivated influenza vaccine.

This clonotype occurred a few times. This chain links TRBV7-9 with TRBJ1-4; no clear D. The CDR3 length is 15 residues. The germline V and J ends were trimmed by 5 bases and 4 bases, with 14 bases remaining between them. The germline CDR1 and CDR2 sequences are SEHNR and FQNEAQ (reference sequence). CDR3 protein: CASSLRTAVNEKLFF. The CDR3, as DNA: TGTGCCAGCAGCCTTCGGACCGCCGTTAATGAAAAACTGTTTTTT. The full variable domain, in which reference TRBV7-9 and TRBJ1-4 provide the parts outside the CDR3, is DTGVSQNPRHKITKRGQNVTFRCDPISEHNRLYWYRQTLGQGPEFLTYFQNEAQLEKSRLLSDRFSAERPKGSFSTLEIQRTEQGDSAMYLCASSLRTAVNEKLFFGSGTQLSVL.

This clonotype was seen a few times. CDR3 nucleotide sequence: TGCAGTGCTCGCCCCGTGAGGGGCAATCAGCCCCAGCATTTT. Encoded protein: CSARPVRGNQPQHF. The chain couples TRBV20-1 to TRBJ1-5, with unresolved D. The CDR3 runs to 14 residues. Looked up from germline, CDR1 is DFQATT and CDR2 is SNEGSKA (reference sequence). V lost 5 bases and J lost 2, with 13 bases in between.

This chain connects TRBV29-1 to TRBJ2-7; possibly TRBD1 for D (6 bases). Germline CDR1 is SQVTM and CDR2 is ANQGSEA. The V end was cut by 7 bases, the J end by 1 base, with 20 bases between. The CDR3 totals 15 residues. CDR3 sequence reads: CSANHLRQDSYEQYF. DNA for the CDR3: TGCAGCGCGAACCACCTCCGACAGGATTCCTACGAGCAGTACTTC.

The gene calls are TRBV5-6 and TRBJ2-1, with 10 bases fitting TRBD2. V was pared by 4 bases and J by 5 bases, with 12 bases of the junction left unmatched. Germline CDR1 SGHDT, CDR2 YYEEEE. CDR3 length equals 17 residues. CDR3 sequence (DNA): TGTGCCAGCAGCCTAGCGGGAGTGCGGGGAAAGAACAATGAGCAGTTCTTC. Protein sequence: CASSLAGVRGKNNEQFF.

The chain joins TRBV5-1 to TRBJ2-7; 8 bases agree with TRBD1. This CDR3 contains 13 residues. Trimming at V came to 5 bases and at J to 7 bases, leaving 8 bases not matched to a gene. The germline CDR1 and CDR2 sequences are SGHRS and YFSETQ. CDR3 DNA: TGCGCCAGCAGTCGGCAGGGGGCTGAGGAGCAGTACTTC. Translated, it gives CASSRQGAEEQYF.

This clonotype was seen more than once but under ten times. The V call is TRBV20-1, the J call TRBJ1-6; D is unresolved. Germline assignment: CDR1 DFQATT and CDR2 SNEGSKA (reference sequence). The V and J ends lost 3 bases and 6 bases respectively, with 12 bases between them. This CDR3 region has 14 residues. CDR3 DNA: TGCAGTGCTAGCGTGGGGAGCCCTAATTCACCCCTCCACTTT. Its translation is CSASVGSPNSPLHF.

This clonotype has only a few counts. The J gene is TRBJ1-2, the V gene TRBV19, with 7 bases that match TRBD1. The V segment lost 7 bases and the J segment 7 bases; nucleotides outside the gene matches: 9. CDR1 and CDR2 (germline): LNHDA, SQIVND (reference sequence). This CDR3 contains 13 residues. The CDR3 protein is CASNLQGTAGYTF. CDR3 in DNA: TGTGCCAGTAATCTACAGGGGACGGCTGGCTACACCTTC. Looking up the rest from reference TRBV19 and TRBJ1-2 gives the full variable domain: DGGITQSPKYLFRKEGQNVTLSCEQNLNHDAMYWYRQDPGQGLRLIYYSQIVNDFQKGDIAEGYSVSREKKESFPLTVTSAQKNPTAFYLCASNLQGTAGYTFGSGTRLTVV.

This clonotype was observed many times. The V call is TRBV12-3 or TRBV12-4, the J call TRBJ1-5, with TRBD1 as a possible D gene (6 bases). The CDR3 covers 15 residues. The V gene lost 5 bases and the J gene lost 1 base, with 12 bases spanning the gap. The CDR3 loop is CASSPGVISNQPQHF. The CDR3 region has the DNA TGTGCCAGCAGTCCAGGGGTTATAAGCAATCAGCCCCAGCATTTT.

This chain joins TRBV4-3 and TRBJ1-1, with D perhaps TRBD1 (5 bases). Germline assignment: CDR1 LGHNA and CDR2 YSLEER. V lost 0 bases and J 7 bases, leaving 12 bases between the germline ends. The CDR3 totals 14 residues. CDR3 loop: CASSQDRAGDEAFF. The CDR3 coding sequence is TGCGCCAGCAGCCAAGACAGGGCGGGAGATGAAGCTTTCTTT.

The genes are TRBV7-2 and TRBJ2-3, with D unclear. CDR3 size: 13 residues. The V gene's germline CDR1 is SGHTA and CDR2 FQGNSA. Trimming took off 3 bases at V and 1 base at J, with 5 bases between the two ends. Here the CDR3 reads CASSFDRTDTQYF. For the CDR3, the DNA is TGTGCCAGCAGCTTCGACCGCACAGATACGCAGTATTTT.

This clonotype occurred once. The rearrangement links TRBV29-1 to TRBJ2-1, with D maybe TRBD2 (5 bases). Deletions cut 6 bases from V and 0 bases from J, with 15 bases between. Germline V gives CDR1 SQVTM, CDR2 ANQGSEA. The CDR3 has 15 residues. This CDR3 reads CSVGQRGASYNEQFF. The CDR3, as DNA: TGCAGCGTAGGGCAACGGGGAGCCTCCTACAATGAGCAGTTCTTC.

This clonotype was picked up a small number of times. The V call is TRBV7-9, the J call TRBJ2-1; tentative D call: TRBD2 (5 bases). In germline, CDR1 is SEHNR, CDR2 FQNEAQ (reference sequence). This CDR3 comprises 16 residues. With 1 base removed from V and 4 bases from J, the gap between germline ends came to 14 bases. The CDR3 DNA reads as TGTGCCAGCAGCTTAGGAATTAGCGAGAGATACAATGAGCAGTTCTTC. This sequence encodes CASSLGISERYNEQFF.

This chain links TRBV5-1 with TRBJ2-7, with 11 bases aligning to TRBD1. The CDR3 has 14 amino acids. Germline loops: CDR1 SGHRS, CDR2 YFSETQ. V was clipped by 3 bases and J by 6 bases; unmatched bases: 5. Written as DNA, the CDR3 is TGCGCCAGCAGCTGGACCGGGACAGGGGGCGAGCAGTACTTC. Amino acids: CASSWTGTGGEQYF.

This clonotype was recorded at least ten times. The genes are TRBV29-1 and TRBJ1-1, with a weak D call TRBD1 (5 bases). Germline lookup yields CDR1 SQVTM and CDR2 ANQGSEA. V was cut by 6 bases and J by 6 bases, with 26 bases left in between. The CDR3 is 16 amino acids. The CDR3 loop reads CSVRKVQAASLSEAFF. CDR3 nucleotide sequence: TGCAGCGTCCGGAAGGTACAGGCCGCTTCGCTCTCTGAAGCTTTCTTT.

This clonotype has only a few counts. This rearrangement joins TRBV7-2 to TRBJ1-1; tentatively, D is TRBD1 (6 bases). This CDR3 region has 15 residues. Trimming took 5 bases from V and 5 from J, leaving 18 bases between them. Germline V gives CDR1 SGHTA, CDR2 FQGNSA. The CDR3 sequence is CASSPTAGAWTEAFF. As DNA, the CDR3 is TGTGCCAGCAGCCCTACGGCAGGGGCCTGGACTGAAGCTTTCTTT.

The chain has TRBV27 and TRBJ2-2; D call uncertain. Germline V CDR1 and CDR2: MNHEY, SMNVEV (reference sequence). The CDR3 has 15 amino acids. Trimming took off 4 bases at V and 7 bases at J, with 16 bases between the two ends. The CDR3 loop reads CASSYVLPGVGELFF. The CDR3 nucleotides are TGTGCCAGCAGTTATGTACTTCCTGGGGTCGGGGAGCTGTTTTTT.

The chain is built from TRBV9 and TRBJ2-1, with TRBD2 matching 9 bases. The V gene's germline CDR1 is SGDLS and CDR2 YYNGEE. The CDR3 runs 15 residues. V dropped 2 bases and J dropped 8; count of bases not matched to a gene: 8. CDR3 sequence reads: CASSVGASGNHEQFF. The DNA for the CDR3 is TGTGCCAGCAGCGTCGGGGCTAGCGGGAATCATGAGCAGTTCTTC.

The CDR3 DNA sequence: TGTGCCAGCAGCCTTTTGCCGGGACTAGCGGGGGGGAACACCGGGGAGCTGTTTTTT. This codes for CASSLLPGLAGGNTGELFF. The V gene is TRBV7-6, the J gene TRBJ2-2, with TRBD2 matching 15 bases. Trimming cost V 5 bases and J 1 base; bases outside gene matches: 8. The CDR3 is 19 amino acids. CDR1 is SGHVS, CDR2 FNYEAQ, per germline.

This clonotype was detected once. The chain joins TRBV10-2 to TRBJ2-5, with 14 bases fitting TRBD2. CDR1 is WSHSY, CDR2 SAAADI, per germline. This CDR3 comprises 15 residues. V lost 4 bases to trimming and J lost 5 bases; unmatched junction nucleotides: 3. The CDR3 DNA reads TGCGCCAGCAGTGGGGGACTAGCGGGAGTTGAGACCCAGTACTTC. This sequence encodes CASSGGLAGVETQYF.

CDR3 sequence: CSVSRTGGSYEQYF. DNA of the CDR3: TGCAGCGTCTCCCGGACAGGGGGGTCCTACGAGCAGTACTTC. The chain uses TRBV29-1 and TRBJ2-7; TRBD1 matches 10 bases. The CDR3 has 14 amino acids. V lost 6 bases, J lost 1 base, and 6 bases stayed unmatched. Germline-derived CDR1 and CDR2 are SQVTM and ANQGSEA.

This clonotype was seen only a few times. The chain joins TRBV6-1 to TRBJ1-3, with TRBD1 as a possible D gene (6 bases). Germline V lookup: CDR1 MNHNS, CDR2 SASEGT. The CDR3 length is 15 residues. V lost 5 bases to trimming and J lost 7 bases, with 18 bases between them. In nucleotides, the CDR3 is TGTGCCAGCAGTACAGGGTTCTCCGGAGGGAACACCATATATTTT. Encoded protein: CASSTGFSGGNTIYF.

The V and J genes are TRBV6-2 or TRBV6-3 and TRBJ2-7, with 9 bases aligning to TRBD2. With 6 bases clipped from V and 3 bases from J, the junction kept 6 bases outside the gene matches. The CDR3 spans 14 residues. Germline-derived CDR1 and CDR2 are MNHEY and SVGEGT. This CDR3 is CASSSGTSLYEQYF. The CDR3 region has the DNA TGTGCCAGCAGCTCCGGGACTAGCCTCTACGAGCAGTACTTC.

The chain uses TRBV7-9 and TRBJ1-4, with TRBD1 identical over 7 bases. Trimming cost V 5 bases and J 8 bases; bases outside gene matches: 8. Germline loops: CDR1 SEHNR, CDR2 FQNEAQ (reference sequence). The CDR3 contains 14 residues. The CDR3 nucleotides read TGTGCCAGCAGCGCCACAGGGGAGGAAGAAAAACTGTTTTTT. This gives the protein CASSATGEEEKLFF.

The gene calls are TRBV3-1 and TRBJ1-6; D unresolved. Germline CDR1 is LGHDT and CDR2 is YNNKEL (reference sequence). This CDR3 comprises 12 residues. Between the trimmed V and J ends, which lost 0 bases and 10 bases, there was a span of 4 bases. Written as DNA, the CDR3 is TGTGCCAGCAGCCAAGATCCCTCACCCCTCCACTTT. It translates to CASSQDPSPLHF.

The genes are TRBV15 and TRBJ2-5, with D possibly TRBD2 on 6 matching bases. This CDR3 contains 16 residues. CDR1 is LNHNV, CDR2 YYDKDF, per germline (reference sequence). V was shortened by 0 bases and J by 5 bases, with 16 bases between the two germline ends. CDR3 coding DNA: TGTGCCACCAGCAGAGATCCCAAGGGAGCGGGCGAGACCCAGTACTTC. Translated: CATSRDPKGAGETQYF.